The 15 T cell receptor beta chains below were found in one sample sequenced in a study of OX40 agonist ivuxolimab in advanced cancers. Profiled with immunoSEQ multiplex PCR; TCRdb holds only in-frame clones, not every one. The data contain approximately 70,000 clones, approximately 88% of them singletons. The sample here was CD4+ or CD8+ T cells sorted from blood, taken in a trial of the OX40 agonist ivuxolimab. Receptors originate from an adult with an advanced solid tumor such as melanoma, head and neck, liver or kidney cancer.

A single count supports this clone. This rearrangement joins TRBV5-4 to TRBJ1-2; the match to TRBD1 covers 8 bases. Unmatched junction bases numbered 6, after V lost 2 bases and J lost 0 bases. Germline loops: CDR1 SGHNT, CDR2 YYREEE (reference sequence). CDR3 length: 16 amino acids. CDR3 residues: CASSLEGQVANYGYTF. DNA for the CDR3: TGTGCCAGCAGCTTAGAGGGACAGGTAGCTAACTATGGCTACACCTTC.

V gene TRBV11-2 combines with J gene TRBJ2-7, with D possibly matching TRBD1 (6 bases). The germline V gene encodes CDR1 SGHAT and CDR2 FQNNGV. The CDR3 runs to 14 residues. V lost 4 bases and J lost 1, with 11 bases in between. Written as DNA, the CDR3 is TGTGCCAGCAGCTCCTCCGGGACATCCTACGAGCAGTACTTC. Its translation: CASSSSGTSYEQYF.

The table lists this clone with a count of one. The genes are TRBV2 and TRBJ2-1, with a possible D match to TRBD1 (5 bases). V shed 7 bases and J shed 7 bases, with 20 bases lying between them. Germline CDR1 SNHLY, CDR2 FYNNEI. The CDR3 length is 15 residues. The CDR3 loop reads CASIWGRDLINEQFF. Written as DNA, the CDR3 is TGTGCCAGCATATGGGGCCGAGACTTGATTAATGAGCAGTTCTTC.

This clone was recorded only once. The V and J genes are TRBV5-6 and TRBJ2-5, with D perhaps matching TRBD2 (5 bases). This CDR3 comprises 13 residues. V lost 2 bases and J 4 bases, leaving 9 bases between the germline ends. Looked up from germline, CDR1 is SGHDT and CDR2 is YYEEEE. The CDR3 region has the DNA TGTGCCAGCAGCTTAAACAGCGGAGAGACCCAGTACTTC. This translates into CASSLNSGETQYF.

V and J are TRBV20-1 and TRBJ1-1, with D maybe TRBD1 (5 bases). CDR1 and CDR2 from the germline V gene are DFQATT and SNEGSKA (reference sequence). V shed 6 bases and J shed 5 bases, with 10 bases lying between them. CDR3 length: 11 amino acids. Here the CDR3 DNA reads TGCAGTGCCGGGGGTGAAACTGAAGCTTTCTTT. Amino acid sequence: CSAGGETEAFF.

This clone has a handful of counts. This sequence joins TRBV28 and TRBJ1-6; D may be TRBD1 (6 bases). The CDR3 is 15 residues long. Germline CDR1 and CDR2: MDHEN and SYDVKM. The V end was cut by 6 bases, the J end by 5 bases, with 14 bases between. In DNA, the CDR3 is TGTGCCAGCAGCAACAGGGCATGGAATAATTCACCCCTCCACTTT. Protein product: CASSNRAWNNSPLHF.

V gene TRBV28 combines with J gene TRBJ2-5; perhaps TRBD2 as D (6 bases). Germline-derived CDR1 and CDR2 are MDHEN and SYDVKM. Trimming pared 2 bases from V and 5 bases from J, leaving 15 bases between. This CDR3 is built from 15 residues. CDR3 sequence (DNA): TGTGCCAGCAGTTTACTCCGGGGACTCGGGGAGACCCAGTACTTC. Translation: CASSLLRGLGETQYF. The full variable domain, in which reference TRBV28 and TRBJ2-5 provide the parts outside the CDR3, is DVKVTQSSRYLVKRTGEKVFLECVQDMDHENMFWYRQDPGLGLRLIYFSYDVKMKEKGDIPEGYSVSREKKERFSLILESASTNQTSMYLCASSLLRGLGETQYFGPGTRLLVL.

The chain employs TRBV15 and TRBJ2-1, with D tentatively TRBD2 (6 bases). Germline V lookup: CDR1 LNHNV, CDR2 YYDKDF (reference sequence). CDR3 length: 14 residues. Trimming removed 3 bases from V and 6 bases from J, with 12 bases in between. The CDR3 DNA reads as TGTGCCACCAGCAGGGGCGGGGTGGCCAATGAGCAGTTCTTC. Encoded protein: CATSRGGVANEQFF.

This clone has just one count. CDR3 nucleotide sequence: TGTGCCAGCAGTTCTCCGGGACCCCTGAAACCGATTCAGTACTTC. Translating it yields CASSSPGPLKPIQYF. The chain is built from TRBV6-6 and TRBJ2-4; D tentatively reads TRBD1 or TRBD2 (5 bases each). CDR1 is MNHNY, CDR2 SVGAGI, per germline (reference sequence). The V gene lost 4 bases and the J gene lost 10 bases, with 20 bases spanning the gap. The length of the CDR3 is 15 residues.

This clone was detected once. The J gene is TRBJ1-6, the V gene TRBV6-6; TRBD1 might be the D (5 bases). Trimming removed 2 bases at V and 8 bases at J, with 10 bases between. Germline V lookup: CDR1 MNHNY, CDR2 SVGAGI (reference sequence). CDR3 size: 14 residues. The CDR3 here is CASSYGQGDSPLHF. CDR3 DNA sequence: TGTGCCAGCAGTTACGGGCAGGGTGATTCACCCCTCCACTTT.

This clone has just one count. The rearrangement uses TRBV5-6 and TRBJ2-3; TRBD2 might be the D (5 bases). CDR1 and CDR2 (germline): SGHDT, YYEEEE. Trimming cost V 2 bases and J 2 bases, with 12 bases left between them. The CDR3 totals 15 residues. In nucleotides, the CDR3 is TGTGCCAGCAGCTTAGCGGCCTTAAACACAGATACGCAGTATTTT. Translation: CASSLAALNTDTQYF.

The V and J genes are TRBV5-4 and TRBJ1-2; the D gene is possibly TRBD1 (6 bases). Trimming removed 0 bases at V and 6 bases at J, with 18 bases between. The CDR3 is 16 amino acids. Per the germline V gene, CDR1 is SGHNT and CDR2 is YYREEE (reference sequence). CDR3 amino acids: CASSLVGDIDENGYTF. Here the CDR3 DNA reads TGTGCCAGCAGCTTGGTCGGGGACATTGACGAGAATGGCTACACCTTC.

This clone was detected once. V usage is TRBV5-1 and J usage is TRBJ2-3, with D perhaps being TRBD1 or TRBD2 (5 bases each). Trimming took off 3 bases at V and 6 bases at J, with 8 bases between the two ends. The CDR3 extends over 12 amino acids. The germline CDR1 and CDR2 sequences are SGHRS and YFSETQ. The CDR3 reads CASSSGHDTQYF. Written as DNA, the CDR3 is TGCGCCAGCAGCTCGGGGCACGATACGCAGTATTTT. Full variable domain (missing parts from reference TRBV5-1 and TRBJ2-3): KAGVTQTPRYLIKTRGQQVTLSCSPISGHRSVSWYQQTPGQGLQFLFEYFSETQRNKGNFPGRFSGRQFSNSRSEMNVSTLELGDSALYLCASSSGHDTQYFGPGTRLTVL.

The J gene is TRBJ1-6, the V gene TRBV7-6; D is perhaps TRBD1 (5 bases). Trimming left V 3 bases short and J 8 bases short, with 8 bases between. The CDR3 has 13 amino acids. Per the germline V gene, CDR1 is SGHVS and CDR2 is FNYEAQ. The CDR3, as DNA: TGTGCCAGCAGCTTCCAGGGTGATTCACCCCTCCACTTT. Its translation is CASSFQGDSPLHF.

The V and J genes are TRBV20-1 and TRBJ1-2; D is possibly TRBD1 (6 bases). CDR3 size: 11 residues. Germline V gives CDR1 DFQATT, CDR2 SNEGSKA (reference sequence). Trimming cost V 6 bases and J 7 bases, with 12 bases left between them. In nucleotides, the CDR3 is TGCAGTGCAGGGGGGGAGTCTGGCTACACCTTC. Amino acid sequence: CSAGGESGYTF.